This TCR beta chain was retrieved from a study of blood T cell repertoires in COVID-19. For the study at large: Acute and convalescent COVID-19 specimens originated in the United States, Italy and Spain. From T cells, B-cell-depleted T cells, or PBMCs came the material, which was cDNA or gDNA.

Germline V CDR1 and CDR2: KGHSH, LQKENI. This CDR3 region has 17 residues. The V gene lost 2 bases and the J gene lost 1 base, with 17 bases spanning the gap. Original methodology: Reference gene primers were amplified, and this amplification served to estimate nucleated cell counts. Profiled with immunoSEQ multiplex PCR; TCRdb holds only in-frame clones, not every one. Clone size and V and J calls were adopted from that table, with D and trimming inferred from the DNA. The table includes about 18,000 clones, nearly 90% detected once. V gene TRBV18 combines with J gene TRBJ1-2; D gene unclear. The receptor's source is a human donor in a cohort sampled during active COVID-19. The sequenced material came from peripheral blood. The CDR3 loop reads CASSPGPGFPLNYGYTF. The CDR3 DNA reads TGTGCCAGCTCACCAGGGCCCGGCTTCCCCCTTAACTATGGCTACACCTTC. Full variable domain (remainder filled in from reference TRBV18 and TRBJ1-2): NAGVMQNPRHLVRRRGQEARLRCSPMKGHSHVYWYRQLPEEGLKFMVYLQKENIIDESGMPKERFSAEFPKEGPSILRIQQVVRGDSAAYFCASSPGPGFPLNYGYTFGSGTRLTVV.